This is a list of T cell receptor beta chains from one sample in a study of T cell responses to AZD1222 COVID-19 vaccine. Sequencing used immunoSEQ multiplex PCR; TCRdb keeps in-frame clones, though not all of them. The sample includes fewer than 150,000 clones, 93% of them seen just once. The material was peripheral blood, obtained on day 0 of AZD1222 vaccination. These receptor sequences come from an adult in good health. The CDR3 runs from the conserved cysteine through the conserved F or W. The D gene is left open where the match is weak.

V gene	J gene	D gene	CDR3 protein	CDR3 DNA
TRBV7-8	TRBJ1-4	TRBD1	CASSLVWRDRGLNNEKLFF	TGTGCCAGCAGCTTAGTATGGCGGGACAGGGGGCTGAATAATGAAAAACTGTTTTTT
TRBV7-2	TRBJ2-3	.	CASSSRIRERADTQYF	TGTGCCAGCAGCTCCCGGATCCGGGAGAGAGCAGATACGCAGTATTTT
TRBV9	TRBJ2-3	.	CASSVGVISADTQYF	TGTGCCAGCAGCGTAGGAGTGATTAGCGCAGATACGCAGTATTTT
TRBV10-3	TRBJ1-2	.	CAISVRQGDYGYTF	TGTGCCATCAGTGTACGGCAGGGCGACTATGGCTACACCTTC
TRBV28	TRBJ1-2	.	CASSYRVGGYTF	TGTGCCAGCAGTTACAGGGTGGGTGGCTACACCTTC
TRBV2	TRBJ2-7	.	CASSTDTDVEQYF	TGTGCCAGCAGCACAGACACGGACGTCGAGCAGTACTTC
TRBV28	TRBJ1-2	.	CASSPLETSYGYTF	TGTGCCAGCAGTCCGCTCGAGACCTCTTATGGCTACACCTTC
TRBV19	TRBJ1-5	TRBD1	CASSLSGTGGRQPQHF	TGTGCCAGTAGTCTCTCTGGCACAGGGGGCAGGCAGCCCCAGCATTTT
TRBV5-1	TRBJ2-1	TRBD2	CASSLEAGSYNEQFF	TGCGCCAGCAGCTTGGAAGCGGGATCCTACAATGAGCAGTTCTTC
TRBV5-1	TRBJ1-1	.	CASQQGNTEAFF	TGCGCCAGTCAACAGGGGAACACTGAAGCTTTCTTT
TRBV28	TRBJ2-1	.	CASSGSTSTREQFF	TGTGCCAGCAGTGGATCGACTAGTACTCGTGAGCAGTTCTTC
TRBV15	TRBJ1-1	.	CATSRDKQPGAEAFF	TGTGCCACCAGCAGAGATAAACAGCCAGGAGCGGAAGCTTTCTTT
TRBV19	TRBJ1-1	.	CASSSGQFGAFF	TGTGCCAGTAGTTCAGGACAGTTCGGTGCTTTCTTT
TRBV7-2	TRBJ2-1	.	CASSLGPLTYNEQFF	TGTGCCAGCAGCTTAGGACCTCTTACCTACAATGAGCAGTTCTTC
TRBV5-6	TRBJ2-7	.	CASSLDGGGVYEQYF	TGTGCCAGCAGCTTGGATGGGGGAGGCGTCTACGAGCAGTACTTC
TRBV24-1	TRBJ2-2	.	CATSVAAARKAGELFF	TGTGCCACCAGTGTGGCTGCGGCGAGAAAGGCCGGGGAGCTGTTTTTT